This TCR beta chain was sequenced for a study of identical twins. Regarding this clonotype: Its antigen remains unidentified.

Among all donors, each was a healthy Caucasian. The CDR3 is 22 amino acids. Germline CDR1 MNHEY, CDR2 SVGEGT. The J segment lost 4 bases and the V segment lost 10 bases, leaving 29 bases of the junction unmatched. TCRdb reanalysed the 5' RACE reads using MiXCR and keeps one entry per CDR3 protein. The table includes roughly 220,000 distinct CDR3 sequences, approximately 5.9% detected once. General study points: An excess of low generation probability was shown by twin-shared out-of-frame alpha sequences.

A further study also used this sample, focusing on T cells expressing NK-cell markers. That investigation notes: Eight donors were sequenced, of whom seven were HCMV-seropositive, while the remaining one was HCMV-seronegative. Researchers report these clonotypes also headed the CD3+CD56-NKG2C+ fraction in a few donors.

V is TRBV6-2 or TRBV6-3 and J is TRBJ2-1; TRBD1 matches at 12 bases. Sequences were obtained from CD8+ T cells sorted from blood. This clonotype originated in a woman younger than 35 in good health. CDR3 in amino acids: CATAGTGGVQLTGTQMYNEQFF. For the CDR3, the DNA is TGTGCCACCGCCGGGACAGGGGGCGTCCAACTAACCGGGACCCAGATGTACAATGAGCAGTTCTTC.